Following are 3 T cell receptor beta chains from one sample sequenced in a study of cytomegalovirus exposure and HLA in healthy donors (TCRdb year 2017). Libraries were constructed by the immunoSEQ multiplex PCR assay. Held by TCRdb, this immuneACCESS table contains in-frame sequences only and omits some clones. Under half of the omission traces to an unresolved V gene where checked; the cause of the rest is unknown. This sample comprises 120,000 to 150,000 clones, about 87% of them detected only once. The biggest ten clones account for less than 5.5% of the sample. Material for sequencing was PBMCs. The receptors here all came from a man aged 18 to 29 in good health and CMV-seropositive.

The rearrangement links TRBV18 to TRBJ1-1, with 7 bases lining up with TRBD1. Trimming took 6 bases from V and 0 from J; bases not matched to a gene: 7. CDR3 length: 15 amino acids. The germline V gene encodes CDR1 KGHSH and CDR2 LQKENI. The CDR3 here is CASSTTGTMNTEAFF. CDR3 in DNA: TGTGCCAGCTCCACGACAGGGACCATGAACACTGAAGCTTTCTTT.

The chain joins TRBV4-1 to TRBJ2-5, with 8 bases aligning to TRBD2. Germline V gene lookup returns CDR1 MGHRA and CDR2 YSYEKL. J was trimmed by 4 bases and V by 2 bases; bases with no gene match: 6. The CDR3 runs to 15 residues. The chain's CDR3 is CASSQPRGGGETQYF. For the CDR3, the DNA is TGCGCCAGCAGCCAACCCCGGGGGGGCGGAGAGACCCAGTACTTC.

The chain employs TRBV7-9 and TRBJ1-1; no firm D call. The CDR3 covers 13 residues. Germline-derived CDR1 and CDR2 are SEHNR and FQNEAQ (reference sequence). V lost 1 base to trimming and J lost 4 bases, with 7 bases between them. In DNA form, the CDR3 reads TGTGCCAGCAGCTTAGACTCGAGCACTGAAGCTTTCTTT. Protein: CASSLDSSTEAFF.